The 9 T cell receptor beta chains given below trace back to one sample, sequenced in a study of CD8 T cells in Susac syndrome. Random hexamers were used to reverse transcribe the RNA input (0.5 to 1 ug). MiXCR was run by TCRdb on the immunoSEQ multiplex PCR reads, yielding one entry per CDR3 protein. The sample has 150,000 to 200,000 distinct CDR3 sequences, more than 95% seen once. The sequenced material came from CD4+ T cells from PBMCs. Receptors were obtained from a human donor with Susac syndrome.

This rearrangement joins TRBV30 to TRBJ1-1, with D possibly matching TRBD1 (5 bases). The V gene's germline CDR1 is GTSNPN and CDR2 SVGIG (reference sequence). V was shortened by 0 bases and J by 0 bases, with 11 bases between the two germline ends. The CDR3 consists of 15 residues. CDR3 region: CAWSVGGTMNTEAFF. The CDR3 DNA reads TGTGCCTGGAGTGTGGGGGGGACGATGAACACTGAAGCTTTCTTT. The entire variable domain, with the rest obtained from reference TRBV30 and TRBJ1-1, is as follows: SQTIHQWPATLVQPVGSPLSLECTVEGTSNPNLYWYRQAAGRGLQLLFYSVGIGQISSEVPQNLSASRPQDRQFILSSKKLLLSDSGFYLCAWSVGGTMNTEAFFGQGTRLTVV.

V gene TRBV2 combines with J gene TRBJ2-3; tentatively, D is TRBD1 or TRBD2 (5 bases each). Trimming pared 9 bases from V and 5 bases from J, leaving 15 bases between. This CDR3 is 13 amino acids long. The germline gives CDR1 SNHLY, CDR2 FYNNEI. The CDR3 nucleotides read TGTGCCAGTACCGGGACCAACTTAGATACGCAGTATTTT. It is translated as CASTGTNLDTQYF.

The chain uses TRBV29-1 and TRBJ1-1, with a possible D match to TRBD1 (6 bases). The CDR3 has 12 residues. Germline-derived CDR1 and CDR2 are SQVTM and ANQGSEA. Trimming stripped 7 bases from V and 4 bases from J, with 13 bases between. CDR3 sequence reads: CSAEGTSTEAFF. The CDR3 bases are TGCAGCGCCGAAGGGACATCCACTGAAGCTTTCTTT.

This sequence joins TRBV18 and TRBJ2-1; 9 bases match TRBD2. The junction had 7 bases not matched to a gene; V was cut back by 6 bases and J by 4 bases. The V gene's germline CDR1 is KGHSH and CDR2 LQKENI. The CDR3 consists of 15 residues. The CDR3 loop reads CASSEAGGEYNEQFF. Written as DNA, the CDR3 is TGTGCCAGCTCGGAGGCGGGAGGGGAGTACAATGAGCAGTTCTTC.

The chain recombines TRBV7-9 with TRBJ1-2, with 7 bases lining up with TRBD1. V shed 8 bases and J 8 bases; nucleotides not matched to a gene: 14. Germline values: CDR1 SEHNR, CDR2 FQNEAQ (reference sequence). The CDR3 consists of 14 residues. Written as DNA, the CDR3 is TGTGCCAGCTTGAATTCTCTCAGGGGGGCAGGCTACACCTTC. It is translated as CASLNSLRGAGYTF.

The V call is TRBV6-5, the J call TRBJ2-2; D possibly corresponds to TRBD2 (5 bases). Germline V lookup: CDR1 MNHEY, CDR2 SVGAGI. The CDR3 length is 14 residues. V was trimmed by 2 bases and J by 6 bases, leaving 10 bases between them. CDR3 in amino acids: CASSYTEGPGELFF. In DNA, the CDR3 is TGTGCCAGCAGTTACACAGAGGGCCCCGGGGAGCTGTTTTTT.

The rearrangement uses TRBV9 and TRBJ1-1; D remains unclear. This CDR3 has 14 residues. Per germline, CDR1 SGDLS and CDR2 YYNGEE. Trimming shortened V by 2 bases and J by 6 bases, and 14 bases separated the two germline ends. The CDR3: CASSVSGGRAEAFF. For the CDR3, the DNA is TGTGCCAGCAGCGTTTCGGGTGGTCGAGCTGAAGCTTTCTTT.

The chain uses TRBV5-6 and TRBJ1-4, with D perhaps matching TRBD1 (5 bases). V was shortened by 2 bases and J by 12 bases, with 11 bases between the two germline ends. The germline V gene has CDR1 SGHDT and CDR2 YYEEEE. The CDR3 contains 12 residues. The CDR3 reads CASSFGREELFF. CDR3 DNA: TGTGCCAGCAGCTTTGGCAGGGAGGAACTGTTTTTT.

This clonotype was recorded only once. The chain links TRBV18 to TRBJ1-1, with D hard to call. Between the trimmed V and J ends, which lost 3 bases and 1 base, there was a span of 12 bases. Per the germline V gene, CDR1 is KGHSH and CDR2 is LQKENI. The CDR3 has 15 residues. The DNA for the CDR3 is TGTGCCAGCTCACCGACCGGTAGGGCGAACACTGAAGCTTTCTTT. Amino acid sequence: CASSPTGRANTEAFF.